This T cell receptor (beta chain) was obtained from a study of CD8 T cells in ankylosing spondylitis. General study findings and limits: Ankylosing spondylitis blood appeared to carry a characteristic TCR beta motif of roughly eight highly homologous variants. Disease-associated clones were reportedly significantly overrepresented in matched ankylosing spondylitis synovial fluid. Previous work reported some of these motif variants in the synovial fluid and blood of reactive arthritis. Disease-linked clones displayed a CD8+ phenotype and appeared relatively rarely in peripheral blood.

A remark on this clonotype: Its antigen remains unidentified.

TCRdb reanalysed the 5' RACE reads using MiXCR and keeps one entry per CDR3 protein. The table includes roughly 700,000 distinct CDR3 sequences, roughly 19% detected once. Looked up from germline, CDR1 is SGHVS and CDR2 is FQNEAQ. This CDR3 spans 13 amino acids. Trimming shortened V by 4 bases and J by 4 bases, and 11 bases separated the two germline ends. The source of this sequence is a male donor with ankylosing spondylitis. The genes are TRBV7-8 and TRBJ2-7; D not resolved. The sequencing sample was made of blood, either unsorted or a sorted T cell fraction (not recorded which). The DNA of the CDR3 is TGTGCCAGCAGCTCTCCCCCTAGGTACGAGCAGTACTTC. This encodes CASSSPPRYEQYF.